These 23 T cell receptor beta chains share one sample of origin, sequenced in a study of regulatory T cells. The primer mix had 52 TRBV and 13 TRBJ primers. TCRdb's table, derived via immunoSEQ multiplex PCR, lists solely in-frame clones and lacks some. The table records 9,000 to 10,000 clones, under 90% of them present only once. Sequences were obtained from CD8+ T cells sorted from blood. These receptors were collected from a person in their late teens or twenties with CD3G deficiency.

The CDR3 nucleotides read TGCGCCAGCAGCTTGTCTCCGGGACACTATGGCTACACCTTC. It is translated as CASSLSPGHYGYTF. The chain joins TRBV5-1 to TRBJ1-2, with D possibly matching TRBD1 (5 bases). Germline V gives CDR1 SGHRS, CDR2 YFSETQ. Trimming left V 1 base short and J 3 bases short, with 10 bases between. The length of the CDR3 is 14 residues.

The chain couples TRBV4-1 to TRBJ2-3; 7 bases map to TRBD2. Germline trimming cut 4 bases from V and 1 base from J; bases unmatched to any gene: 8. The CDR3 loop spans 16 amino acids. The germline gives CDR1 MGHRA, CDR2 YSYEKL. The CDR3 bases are TGCGCCAGCAGCCCCGGCGATCTAGCGGGCACAGATACGCAGTATTTT. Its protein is CASSPGDLAGTDTQYF.

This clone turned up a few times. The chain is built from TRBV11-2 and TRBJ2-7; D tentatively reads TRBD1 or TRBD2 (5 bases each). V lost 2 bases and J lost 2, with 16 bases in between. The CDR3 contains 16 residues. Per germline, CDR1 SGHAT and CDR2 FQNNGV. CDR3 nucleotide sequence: TGTGCCAGCAGCTTAACTGGGGACCTTGGGGCCTACGAGCAGTACTTC. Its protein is CASSLTGDLGAYEQYF.

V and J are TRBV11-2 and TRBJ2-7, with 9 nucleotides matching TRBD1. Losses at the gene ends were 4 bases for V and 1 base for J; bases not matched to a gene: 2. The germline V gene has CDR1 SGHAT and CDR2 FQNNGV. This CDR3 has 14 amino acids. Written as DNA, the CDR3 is TGTGCCAGCAGCTGGACAGGGGATTCCTACGAGCAGTACTTC. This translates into CASSWTGDSYEQYF.

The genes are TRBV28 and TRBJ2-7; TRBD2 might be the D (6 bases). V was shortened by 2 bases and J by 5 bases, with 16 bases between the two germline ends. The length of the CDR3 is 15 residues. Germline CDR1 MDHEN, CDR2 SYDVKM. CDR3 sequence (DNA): TGTGCCAGCAGTTTACATCCGGGAGTTGCGGACGAGCAGTACTTC. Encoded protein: CASSLHPGVADEQYF.

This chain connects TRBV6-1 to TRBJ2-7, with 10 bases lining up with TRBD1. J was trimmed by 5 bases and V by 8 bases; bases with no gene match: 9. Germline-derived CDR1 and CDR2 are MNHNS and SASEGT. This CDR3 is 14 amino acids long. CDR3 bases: TGTGCCAGCGCTACGGGACAGGGGAACGACGAGCAGTACTTC. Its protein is CASATGQGNDEQYF.

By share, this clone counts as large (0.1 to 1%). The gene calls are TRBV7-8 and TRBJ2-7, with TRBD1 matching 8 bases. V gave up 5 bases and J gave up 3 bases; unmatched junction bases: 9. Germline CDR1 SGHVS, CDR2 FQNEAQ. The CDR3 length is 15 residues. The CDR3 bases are TGTGCCAGCAGCCAGGGGGCAGGGCCCCACTACGAGCAGTACTTC. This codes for CASSQGAGPHYEQYF.

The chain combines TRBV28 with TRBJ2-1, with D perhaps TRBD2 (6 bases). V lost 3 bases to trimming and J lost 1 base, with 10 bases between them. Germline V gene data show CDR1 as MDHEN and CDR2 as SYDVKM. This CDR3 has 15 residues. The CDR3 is CASSLPGLSYNEQFF. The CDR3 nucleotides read TGTGCCAGCAGTTTGCCCGGACTATCCTACAATGAGCAGTTCTTC.

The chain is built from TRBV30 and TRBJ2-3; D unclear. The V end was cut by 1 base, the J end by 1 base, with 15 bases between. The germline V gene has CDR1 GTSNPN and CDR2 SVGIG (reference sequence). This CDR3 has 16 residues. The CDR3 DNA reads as TGTGCCTGGAGTGCCCCGGTCCCGCTAGGCACAGATACGCAGTATTTT. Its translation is CAWSAPVPLGTDTQYF.

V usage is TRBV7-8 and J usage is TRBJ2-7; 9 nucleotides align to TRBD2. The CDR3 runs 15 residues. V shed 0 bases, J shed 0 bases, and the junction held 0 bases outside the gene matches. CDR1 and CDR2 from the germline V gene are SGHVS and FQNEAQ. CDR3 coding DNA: TGTGCCAGCAGCTTAGCTAGCGGGAGCTCCTACGAGCAGTACTTC. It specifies CASSLASGSSYEQYF.

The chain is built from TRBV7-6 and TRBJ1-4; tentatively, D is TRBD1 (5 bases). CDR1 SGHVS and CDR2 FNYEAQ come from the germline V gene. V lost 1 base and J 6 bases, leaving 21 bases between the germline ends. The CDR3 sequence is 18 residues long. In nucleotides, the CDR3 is TGTGCCAGCAGCTTAGTCCCCCCGAAGGGGAAGGAGGATGAAAAACTGTTTTTT. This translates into CASSLVPPKGKEDEKLFF.

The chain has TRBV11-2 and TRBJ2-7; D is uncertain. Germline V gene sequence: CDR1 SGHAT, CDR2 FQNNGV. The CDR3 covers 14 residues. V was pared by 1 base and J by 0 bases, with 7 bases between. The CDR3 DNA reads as TGTGCCAGCAGCTTAGTGGGCAGCTCCTACGAGCAGTACTTC. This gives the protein CASSLVGSSYEQYF.

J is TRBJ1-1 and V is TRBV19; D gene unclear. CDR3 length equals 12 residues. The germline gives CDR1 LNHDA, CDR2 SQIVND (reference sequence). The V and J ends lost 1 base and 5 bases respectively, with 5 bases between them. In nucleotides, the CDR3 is TGTGCCAGTAGTATAGGTTTTACTGAAGCTTTCTTT. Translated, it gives CASSIGFTEAFF.

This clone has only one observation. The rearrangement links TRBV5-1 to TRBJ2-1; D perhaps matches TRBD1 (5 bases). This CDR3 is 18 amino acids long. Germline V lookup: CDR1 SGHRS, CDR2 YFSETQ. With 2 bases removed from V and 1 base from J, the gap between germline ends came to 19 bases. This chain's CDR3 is CASSLGFGVQESYNEQFF. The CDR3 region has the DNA TGCGCCAGCAGCTTAGGATTTGGGGTACAGGAGTCCTACAATGAGCAGTTCTTC. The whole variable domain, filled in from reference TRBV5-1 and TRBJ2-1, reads KAGVTQTPRYLIKTRGQQVTLSCSPISGHRSVSWYQQTPGQGLQFLFEYFSETQRNKGNFPGRFSGRQFSNSRSEMNVSTLELGDSALYLCASSLGFGVQESYNEQFFGPGTRLTVL.

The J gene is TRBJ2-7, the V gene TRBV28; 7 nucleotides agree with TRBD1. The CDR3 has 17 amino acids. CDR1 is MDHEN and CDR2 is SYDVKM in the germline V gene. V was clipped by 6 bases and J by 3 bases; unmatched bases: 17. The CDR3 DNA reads TGTGCCAGCAGCCTATATTCCAACCGGGACAGTCACTACGAGCAGTACTTC. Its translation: CASSLYSNRDSHYEQYF.

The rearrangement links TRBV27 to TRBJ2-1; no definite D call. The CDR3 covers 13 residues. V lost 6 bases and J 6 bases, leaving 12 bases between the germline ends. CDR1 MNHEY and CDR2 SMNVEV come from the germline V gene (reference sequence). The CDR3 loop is CASSITLGNEQFF. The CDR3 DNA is TGTGCCAGCAGCATTACCTTGGGCAATGAGCAGTTCTTC.

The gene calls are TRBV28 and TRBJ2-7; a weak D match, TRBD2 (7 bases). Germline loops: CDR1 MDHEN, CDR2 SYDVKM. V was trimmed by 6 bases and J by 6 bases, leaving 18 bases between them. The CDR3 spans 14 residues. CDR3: CASRLTGPGGEQYF. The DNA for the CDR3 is TGTGCCAGCAGATTAACAGGGCCGGGAGGCGAGCAGTACTTC.

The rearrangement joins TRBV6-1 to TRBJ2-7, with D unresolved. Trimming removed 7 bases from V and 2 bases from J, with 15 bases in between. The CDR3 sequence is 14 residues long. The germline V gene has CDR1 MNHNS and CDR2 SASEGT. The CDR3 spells CASMEPDHPYEQYF. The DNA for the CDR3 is TGTGCCAGCATGGAACCCGACCACCCCTACGAGCAGTACTTC.

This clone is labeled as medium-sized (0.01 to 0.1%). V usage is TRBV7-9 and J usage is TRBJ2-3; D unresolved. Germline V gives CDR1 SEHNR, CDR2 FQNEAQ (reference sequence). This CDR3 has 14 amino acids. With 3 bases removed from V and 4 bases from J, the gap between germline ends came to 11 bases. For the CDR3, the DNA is TGTGCCAGCAGCTTCCGGGCAGGACCAGATACGCAGTATTTT. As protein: CASSFRAGPDTQYF.

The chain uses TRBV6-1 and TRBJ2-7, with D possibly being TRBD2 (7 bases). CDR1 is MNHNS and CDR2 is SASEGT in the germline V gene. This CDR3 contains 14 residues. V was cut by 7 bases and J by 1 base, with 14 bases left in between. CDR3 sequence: CASKGGPASYEQYF. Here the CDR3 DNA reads TGTGCCAGCAAGGGGGGGCCAGCATCCTACGAGCAGTACTTC.

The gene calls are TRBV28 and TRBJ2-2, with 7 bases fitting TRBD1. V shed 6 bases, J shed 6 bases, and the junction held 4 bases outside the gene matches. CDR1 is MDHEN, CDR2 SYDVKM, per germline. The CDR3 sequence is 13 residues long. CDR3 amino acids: CASSLDRAGELFF. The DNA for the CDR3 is TGTGCCAGCAGCCTAGACAGGGCCGGGGAGCTGTTTTTT.

CDR3 amino acids: CASRAGSSYNEQFF. The CDR3 nucleotides read TGTGCCAGCAGGGCGGGGAGCTCCTACAATGAGCAGTTCTTC. The gene calls are TRBV27 and TRBJ2-1; possibly TRBD2 for D (6 bases). V was trimmed by 6 bases and J by 0 bases, leaving 9 bases between them. CDR1 is MNHEY and CDR2 is SMNVEV in the germline V gene (reference sequence). This CDR3 spans 14 amino acids.

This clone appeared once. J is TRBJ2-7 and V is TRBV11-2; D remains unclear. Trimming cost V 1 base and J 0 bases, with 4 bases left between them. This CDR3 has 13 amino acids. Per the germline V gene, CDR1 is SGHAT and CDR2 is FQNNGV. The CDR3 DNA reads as TGTGCCAGCAGCTTAGGGGGCTCCTACGAGCAGTACTTC. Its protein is CASSLGGSYEQYF.